This T cell receptor (beta chain) is from a study of T cell responses to AZD1222 COVID-19 vaccine (dated by TCRdb to the early 2020s). Notes on the research overall: Because spike-specific TCR depth and breadth did not differ between the two schedules, AZD1222 recipients who got a second dose at roughly 4 weeks were pooled with those who got a second dose at roughly 12 weeks. A total of 230 to 250 trial participants underwent TCR sequencing, of whom about 210 had received two doses of AZD1222 and some 25 had received two doses of the MenACWY control vaccine. Enrollment into the trials was organized by age into subgroups of 18-55, 56-69 and 70-plus years, and those subgroups contained approximately 160, 26 and 62 TCR-sequenced participants, respectively. Findings and caveats that apply to the study as a whole: The whole spike protein was spanned by vaccine-associated CD4 TCRs, and dominant responses were seen in regions 160-218 and 743-854. The 56-69-year group was small, and its depth increase did not reach significance, likely because of low power. After two AZD1222 doses, both the breadth and the depth of spike-specific TCRs were significantly higher than at day 0 and than in MenACWY recipients. Only six AZD1222 recipients were SARS-CoV-2 seropositive at baseline, limiting conclusions about previously exposed vaccinees. Because no day 14 peak-response samples were available, repertoires were characterized only after the peak T cell response. Participants were mostly white British and included more females than males, and it was suggested by the authors that clonal diversity may have been underestimated. Epitopes outside the regions mutated in the B.1.351 and B.1.1.7 variants were reportedly recognized by nearly half of the unique spike-specific TCRs.

V lost 7 bases and J lost 6 bases; the stretch between them is 15 bases long. Via the germline V gene, CDR1 is MDHEN and CDR2 SYDVKM. The CDR3 spans 13 residues, from the cysteine through the phenylalanine. Just the 39-base CDR3 DNA is kept, in frame starting at base 1. The time point label, read with the paper, signifies: baseline before first vaccination. Samples from vaccinated people were obtained from the UK trials COV001 and COV002, which included a single-blind randomized controlled phase 2/3 trial of AZD1222 (ChAdOx1 nCoV-19) in healthy adults. Trial participant PBMC samples were collected at day 0 and day 28 after the second dose for TCRbeta chain sequencing. Comments on this clone: Its antigen target is currently unknown. No clone much larger than this one lies a single base away; base qualities are absent.

The CDR3 regions of human TCRbeta chains were subjected to immunosequencing. The authors processed their data as follows. TCRs in the repertoires were compared against a reference library of SARS-CoV-2-specific TCRs that had been generated with the MIRA antigen-specificity platform. Breadth was defined as the fraction of unique TCRs that were SARS-CoV-2-associated, and depth was defined as the fraction of total T cells that were SARS-CoV-2-associated. Each spike-specific TCR was assigned to its reactive spike region and to a CD4 or CD8 class using the MIRA data. Log10-transformed breadth and depth values were compared by one-way ANOVA with Sidak's multiple comparisons tests. Sourced from immuneACCESS, this table was stored by TCRdb with only in-frame sequences that have V and J called. A share of the clones is absent; for the studies checked, an unresolved V gene accounts for under half, and the remainder has no known explanation. That table is the source of V, J and clone size, and D and trimming were worked out from the DNA. This sample holds about 67,000 clones; approximately 81% were observed only once. 21% of the sample is taken by the ten largest.

The rearranged chain carries TRBV28 and TRBJ1-1; D gene: possibly TRBD1, on 5 matching bases. Sequenced here: peripheral blood, sampled on day 0 of AZD1222 vaccination. This clonotype was obtained from an adult in good health. The CDR3 is CASTTSGRAEAFF. The nucleotide sequence reads as follows: TGTGCCAGCACTACTTCAGGGAGGGCTGAAGCTTTCTTT.